Sequencing of this TCR beta chain was carried out in a study of CD8+ T cells in alopecia areata. The study, taken as a whole, reports: Mice showed TCR sharing more clearly than patients did, possibly owing to HLA.

Worth noting for this clone: Its matching antigen is unknown.

Separation by sorting yielded CD4+ and CD8+ T cells from PBMCs. V shed 4 bases and J shed 2 bases, with 2 bases lying between them. The germline V gene has CDR1 SGHRS and CDR2 YFSETQ. The CDR3 consists of 11 residues. Following extraction, RNA underwent reverse transcription to cDNA, which served as the sequencing template. Sequencing used immunoSEQ multiplex PCR; TCRdb keeps in-frame clones, though not all of them. The sample has 140,000 to 150,000 clones, roughly 48% seen once. The receptor was isolated from a human donor with alopecia areata. V and J are TRBV5-1 and TRBJ2-3; D is uncertain. Sequenced sample: CD4+ T cells sorted from blood. CDR3 DNA: TGCGCCAGCAGCACCACAGATACGCAGTATTTT. As protein: CASSTTDTQYF.